The 32 T cell receptor beta chains below were found in one sample sequenced in a study of blood T cell repertoires in COVID-19. Repertoires were generated with immunoSEQ multiplex PCR, while TCRdb's copy carries only in-frame clones and drops some. Here the sample spans a few hundred thousand clones, 87% being singletons. Material: PBMCs or T cells enriched from blood (not recorded which). Source of these receptors: a woman in her twenties or thirties who had recovered from COVID-19.

This clone was counted a single time. The chain employs TRBV18 and TRBJ2-2, with 7 bases lining up with TRBD1. The CDR3 has 18 residues. The V and J ends lost 2 bases and 2 bases, in that order; junction bases with no gene match: 11. CDR1 is KGHSH and CDR2 is LQKENI in the germline V gene. DNA for the CDR3: TGTGCCAGCTCACCAATATTCGTGGGACAGCAAAACACCGGGGAGCTGTTTTTT. Its protein product is CASSPIFVGQQNTGELFF.

The CDR3 spells CASSQQGEDTEAFF. CDR3 bases: TGTGCCAGCAGCCAGCAGGGGGAGGACACTGAAGCTTTCTTT. V is TRBV7-2 and J is TRBJ1-1; TRBD1 agrees at 7 bases. The CDR3 contains 14 residues. Unmatched junction bases numbered 6, after V lost 5 bases and J lost 3 bases. Germline V gene data show CDR1 as SGHTA and CDR2 as FQGNSA. The full variable domain, in which reference TRBV7-2 and TRBJ1-1 provide the parts outside the CDR3, is GAGVSQSPSNKVTEKGKDVELRCDPISGHTALYWYRQSLGQGLEFLIYFQGNSAPDKSGLPSDRFSAERTGGSVSTLTIQRTQQEDSAVYLCASSQQGEDTEAFFGQGTRLTVV.

V and J are TRBV2 and TRBJ2-3, with 7 bases fitting TRBD2. V gave up 4 bases and J gave up 3 bases; unmatched junction bases: 4. Looked up from germline, CDR1 is SNHLY and CDR2 is FYNNEI. This CDR3 has 14 amino acids. In nucleotides, the CDR3 is TGTGCCAGCAGTGGGGGTAGCGGGACAGATACGCAGTATTTT. This gives the protein CASSGGSGTDTQYF.

This clone was seen a single time. The chain links TRBV11-2 to TRBJ2-2; TRBD2 matches at 7 bases. The V gene's germline CDR1 is SGHAT and CDR2 FQNNGV. Trimming took 1 base from V and 1 from J; bases not matched to a gene: 3. The CDR3 spans 16 residues. CDR3: CASSLGAGVNTGELFF. In DNA, the CDR3 is TGTGCCAGCAGCTTAGGTGCGGGGGTGAACACCGGGGAGCTGTTTTTT.

V usage is TRBV6-4 and J usage is TRBJ2-7; tentatively, D is TRBD1 (5 bases). CDR1 is MRHNA, CDR2 SNTAGT, per germline. The V gene lost 4 bases and the J gene lost 2 bases, with 15 bases spanning the gap. This CDR3 comprises 15 residues. CDR3 loop: CASSVQGDPTYEQYF. CDR3 coding DNA: TGTGCCAGCAGTGTTCAGGGCGACCCAACCTACGAGCAGTACTTC.

The chain employs TRBV6-2 or TRBV6-3 and TRBJ2-1; 13 bases agree with TRBD2. The V gene end was trimmed by 3 bases and the J gene end by 0 bases; junction bases not matched to a gene: 8. The V gene's germline CDR1 is MNHEY and CDR2 SVGEGT. The CDR3 runs to 19 residues. CDR3 protein: CASSYRLAGGRSSYNEQFF. The CDR3 coding sequence is TGTGCCAGCAGTTATAGACTAGCGGGGGGCCGAAGCTCCTACAATGAGCAGTTCTTC.

The rearrangement links TRBV6-6 to TRBJ2-7; 8 bases are shared with TRBD1. Germline CDR1 reads MNHNY; CDR2 reads SVGAGI (reference sequence). The CDR3 has 14 amino acids. Trimming took 9 bases from V and 5 from J; bases not matched to a gene: 12. The CDR3 loop reads CASRPGQVLNEQYF. CDR3 bases: TGTGCCAGTAGACCGGGACAGGTACTCAACGAGCAGTACTTC.

This chain links TRBV5-1 with TRBJ1-4, with 11 positions matching TRBD1. Trimming at V came to 2 bases and at J to 8 bases, leaving 5 bases not matched to a gene. CDR1 is SGHRS, CDR2 YFSETQ, per germline. This CDR3 is built from 15 residues. The CDR3 protein is CASSLWDRGEEKLFF. As DNA, the CDR3 is TGCGCCAGCAGCTTATGGGACAGGGGGGAGGAAAAACTGTTTTTT.

This sequence joins TRBV6-7 and TRBJ2-1; D is undetermined. TRBV6-7 is noted as an ORF with a role that remains uncertain. The CDR3 has 8 amino acids. V lost 5 bases to trimming and J lost 16 bases, with 6 bases between them. The CDR3 reads CASSVFFF. The CDR3 nucleotides read TGTGCCAGCAGTGTATTTTTCTTC.

The chain has TRBV12-3 or TRBV12-4 and TRBJ2-5; 8 positions agree with TRBD2. Trimming cost V 5 bases and J 5 bases; bases outside gene matches: 4. The CDR3 spans 13 residues. The CDR3 nucleotides read TGTGCCAGCAGTCGGCTAGCGGGTGAGACCCAGTACTTC. As protein: CASSRLAGETQYF.

The chain has TRBV7-9 and TRBJ1-4, with 8 bases matching TRBD1. The CDR3 is made up of 12 amino acids. Germline V gene data show CDR1 as SEHNR and CDR2 as FQNEAQ (reference sequence). V trimming: 6 bases; J trimming: 8 bases; junction bases outside the gene matches: 2. The CDR3 here is CASRQGEEKLFF. In DNA form, the CDR3 reads TGTGCCAGCAGACAGGGGGAGGAAAAACTGTTTTTT.

V usage is TRBV5-1 and J usage is TRBJ1-3; D is perhaps TRBD1 (5 bases). Trimming pared 1 base from V and 0 bases from J, leaving 14 bases between. The CDR3 extends over 17 amino acids. Germline V gene sequence: CDR1 SGHRS, CDR2 YFSETQ. The CDR3 protein is CASSLLPTGPSGNTIYF. In nucleotides, the CDR3 is TGCGCCAGCAGCTTGTTACCCACAGGACCCTCTGGAAACACCATATATTTT.

The V call is TRBV6-1, the J call TRBJ2-1, with 10 bases fitting TRBD2. With V trimmed by 4 bases and J by 7 bases, 10 bases remained unmatched. CDR1 is MNHNS and CDR2 is SASEGT in the germline V gene. The CDR3 sequence is 16 residues long. The CDR3 DNA is TGTGCCAGCAGTGCAATCCTAGCGGGGGTATGGAATGAGCAGTTCTTC. This translates into CASSAILAGVWNEQFF.

The CDR3 is CASSPRQSSYNEQFF. CDR3 nucleotides: TGTGCCAGCTCACCTAGACAGAGCTCCTACAATGAGCAGTTCTTC. This chain links TRBV18 with TRBJ2-1; weak D call: TRBD1 (5 bases). Trimming pared 3 bases from V and 0 bases from J, leaving 9 bases between. The CDR3 is 15 amino acids. The V gene's germline CDR1 is KGHSH and CDR2 LQKENI.

The chain couples TRBV4-1 to TRBJ1-1; 8 bases match TRBD1. The CDR3 runs to 15 residues. V shed 2 bases and J 0 bases; nucleotides not matched to a gene: 2. The germline V gene has CDR1 MGHRA and CDR2 YSYEKL. The CDR3 bases are TGCGCCAGCAGCCAACAGGGACAGGTGAACACTGAAGCTTTCTTT. This gives the protein CASSQQGQVNTEAFF.

This sequence joins TRBV4-1 and TRBJ1-2; D is ambiguous. The ends were cut back, 0 bases at V and 5 bases at J, with 10 bases in the middle. CDR1 is MGHRA and CDR2 is YSYEKL in the germline V gene. The CDR3 contains 14 residues. The CDR3 nucleotides read TGCGCCAGCAGCCAAGAACCGAGGAAGTATGGCTACACCTTC. As protein: CASSQEPRKYGYTF.

This sequence joins TRBV5-4 and TRBJ1-2; 9 bases are shared with TRBD1. This CDR3 comprises 15 residues. Germline CDR1 SGHNT, CDR2 YYREEE (reference sequence). V was pared by 3 bases and J by 2 bases, with 5 bases of the junction left unmatched. The CDR3 loop reads CASSSVDRGNYGYTF. The CDR3, as DNA: TGTGCCAGCAGCTCGGTGGACAGGGGAAACTATGGCTACACCTTC.

J is TRBJ2-5 and V is TRBV7-9; 9 bases match TRBD2. Germline CDR1 is SEHNR and CDR2 is FQNEAQ (reference sequence). This CDR3 region has 15 residues. The V and J ends lost 5 bases and 6 bases, in that order; junction bases with no gene match: 10. CDR3 residues: CASSPQGSGGKTQYF. The CDR3 nucleotides read TGTGCCAGCAGCCCCCAGGGTAGCGGGGGAAAGACCCAGTACTTC. Together with reference TRBV7-9 and TRBJ2-5, the CDR3 gives the full variable domain: DTGVSQNPRHKITKRGQNVTFRCDPISEHNRLYWYRQTLGQGPEFLTYFQNEAQLEKSRLLSDRFSAERPKGSFSTLEIQRTEQGDSAMYLCASSPQGSGGKTQYFGPGTRLLVL.

The gene calls are TRBV5-5 and TRBJ1-1; D possibly corresponds to TRBD1 (6 bases). V shed 4 bases and J shed 3 bases, with 19 bases lying between them. The CDR3 runs 16 residues. Per germline, CDR1 SGHKS and CDR2 YYEKEE (reference sequence). CDR3 coding DNA: TGTGCCAGCAGCGGCCCCCAGGGGCGAAAACACACTGAAGCTTTCTTT. Protein: CASSGPQGRKHTEAFF.

The chain recombines TRBV19 with TRBJ2-7; possibly TRBD1 for D (5 bases). The CDR3 spans 12 residues. Germline V gene lookup returns CDR1 LNHDA and CDR2 SQIVND (reference sequence). V shed 3 bases and J shed 6 bases, with 9 bases lying between them. The CDR3 bases are TGTGCCAGTAGTATCGATGGGGCCGAGCAGTACTTC. Its translation: CASSIDGAEQYF.

V gene TRBV7-2 combines with J gene TRBJ2-7; tentatively, D is TRBD2 (6 bases). The CDR3 runs to 14 residues. CDR1 SGHTA and CDR2 FQGNSA come from the germline V gene. The V gene lost 3 bases and the J gene lost 1 base, with 10 bases spanning the gap. CDR3 nucleotide sequence: TGTGCCAGCAGCTTCGCCGGGGGATCCTACGAGCAGTACTTC. This translates into CASSFAGGSYEQYF.

The rearrangement uses TRBV6-5 and TRBJ1-6, with a tentative D call TRBD1 (6 bases). Germline V lookup: CDR1 MNHEY, CDR2 SVGAGI. With 4 bases removed from V and 7 bases from J, the gap between germline ends came to 17 bases. The CDR3 has 16 amino acids. CDR3 residues: CASSSRGGRENSPLHF. The CDR3 region has the DNA TGTGCCAGCAGTTCGCGAGGGGGTAGGGAAAATTCACCCCTCCACTTT.

The V gene is TRBV7-9, the J gene TRBJ1-1; D is possibly TRBD1 (6 bases). V lost 3 bases and J lost 0, with 14 bases in between. CDR3 length: 16 amino acids. Looked up from germline, CDR1 is SEHNR and CDR2 is FQNEAQ (reference sequence). The CDR3 loop is CASSFGTGILNTEAFF. DNA of the CDR3: TGTGCCAGCAGCTTTGGCACAGGGATATTGAACACTGAAGCTTTCTTT.

V gene TRBV5-1 combines with J gene TRBJ1-1, with D perhaps TRBD1 (5 bases). CDR3 length equals 16 residues. CDR1 is SGHRS and CDR2 is YFSETQ in the germline V gene. Trimming took off 3 bases at V and 6 bases at J, with 21 bases between the two ends. CDR3 loop: CASSSYDDSLDSEAFF. CDR3 coding DNA: TGCGCCAGCAGCTCCTACGATGACAGCCTTGATTCTGAAGCTTTCTTT.

The rearrangement links TRBV7-2 to TRBJ1-2; 7 nucleotides match TRBD1. Trimming removed 4 bases from V and 7 bases from J; junction bases left unmatched: 9. This CDR3 is 14 amino acids long. Germline CDR1 SGHTA, CDR2 FQGNSA. For the CDR3, the DNA is TGTGCCAGCAGCTCTACAAGGGGGCAAACTGGCTACACCTTC. It specifies CASSSTRGQTGYTF.

In this sample, this clone turned up a few times. The chain employs TRBV6-5 and TRBJ1-1; maybe TRBD1 (6 bases). Trimming removed 0 bases from V and 5 bases from J, with 13 bases in between. The CDR3 is 15 residues long. CDR1 is MNHEY, CDR2 SVGAGI, per germline. In DNA form, the CDR3 reads TGTGCCAGCAGTTACTCGATCTGGGGGCTGACTGAAGCTTTCTTT. Translated, it gives CASSYSIWGLTEAFF.

This clone was seen just once. V and J are TRBV13 and TRBJ1-2, with D maybe TRBD1 (6 bases). CDR3 size: 13 residues. Germline loops: CDR1 PRHDT, CDR2 FYEKMQ (reference sequence). V gave up 6 bases and J gave up 4 bases, with 12 bases separating them. In DNA form, the CDR3 reads TGTGCCAGCAGGGGGGCGAGTGGCTATGGCTACACCTTC. It is translated as CASRGASGYGYTF.

The chain joins TRBV9 to TRBJ1-1; 8 nucleotides line up with TRBD1. Germline loops: CDR1 SGDLS, CDR2 YYNGEE. V shed 3 bases, J shed 9 bases, and the junction held 4 bases outside the gene matches. This CDR3 is built from 12 residues. The chain's CDR3 is CASSEGTGKAFF. In DNA form, the CDR3 reads TGTGCCAGCAGCGAGGGGACAGGCAAAGCTTTCTTT.

This rearrangement joins TRBV7-9 to TRBJ2-7; tentatively, D is TRBD2 (5 bases). Germline V CDR1 and CDR2: SEHNR, FQNEAQ (reference sequence). The V and J ends lost 2 bases and 5 bases respectively, with 10 bases between them. The length of the CDR3 is 13 residues. CDR3 DNA: TGTGCCAGCAGCTTATGGGGAGTCGACGAGCAGTACTTC. Translated, it gives CASSLWGVDEQYF. The complete variable domain, with remaining parts taken from reference TRBV7-9 and TRBJ2-7, reads DTGVSQNPRHKITKRGQNVTFRCDPISEHNRLYWYRQTLGQGPEFLTYFQNEAQLEKSRLLSDRFSAERPKGSFSTLEIQRTEQGDSAMYLCASSLWGVDEQYFGPGTRLTVT.

The table lists this clone with a few counts. The chain recombines TRBV27 with TRBJ1-1; the match to TRBD1 covers 9 bases. This CDR3 region has 14 residues. With V trimmed by 6 bases and J by 6 bases, 8 bases remained unmatched. Germline V gene data show CDR1 as MNHEY and CDR2 as SMNVEV (reference sequence). The CDR3 region is CASRRDRVTSEAFF. The DNA for the CDR3 is TGTGCCAGCAGACGGGACAGGGTGACCTCTGAAGCTTTCTTT.

This sequence joins TRBV12-3 or TRBV12-4 and TRBJ1-1, with D hard to call. Trimming left V 4 bases short and J 3 bases short, with 6 bases between. The CDR3 is 12 amino acids. The CDR3 sequence is CASSSRDTEAFF. The CDR3 DNA follows: TGTGCCAGCAGTTCGAGGGACACTGAAGCTTTCTTT.

The rearrangement joins TRBV19 to TRBJ1-2; D is possibly TRBD1 (5 bases). CDR1 and CDR2 from the germline V gene are LNHDA and SQIVND (reference sequence). V was cut by 3 bases and J by 5 bases, with 13 bases left in between. The CDR3 covers 14 residues. The CDR3 spells CASSILRAGYGYTF. The CDR3 nucleotides read TGTGCCAGTAGTATCCTCAGGGCCGGGTATGGCTACACCTTC.